Below are 21 T cell receptor beta chains sequenced from a single sample in a study of T-cell memory formation after mild COVID-19. TCRdb reanalysed the 5' RACE reads using MiXCR and keeps one entry per CDR3 protein. The table has around 110,000 distinct CDR3 sequences, under 15% seen once. Sequenced material: PBMCs or a T cell subset sorted from them (not recorded which). All receptors come from a young man who had mild COVID-19 (a few samples of this study predate the infection). Cell type and time point are not known.

This chain joins TRBV12-3 or TRBV12-4 and TRBJ2-2; 7 bases align to TRBD1. This CDR3 contains 14 residues. V gave up 7 bases and J gave up 3 bases; unmatched junction bases: 5. The CDR3 DNA sequence: TGTGCCAGCAATCGGGACAGCCACACCGGGGAGCTGTTTTTT. This encodes CASNRDSHTGELFF.

This clonotype was seen only a few times. The rearrangement joins TRBV6-5 to TRBJ2-5, with TRBD1 identical over 9 bases. J gave up 1 base and V 6 bases, and 3 bases lay outside the gene matches. The CDR3 loop spans 14 amino acids. Germline-derived CDR1 and CDR2 are MNHEY and SVGAGI. The CDR3 coding sequence is TGTGCCAGCAGCATGACAGGGGGCCAAGAGACCCAGTACTTC. Protein sequence: CASSMTGGQETQYF.

This clonotype was picked up a small number of times. V is TRBV7-2 and J is TRBJ2-2; tentative D call: TRBD1 (6 bases). This CDR3 contains 14 residues. Germline V gene lookup returns CDR1 SGHTA and CDR2 FQGNSA. The ends were cut back, 5 bases at V and 3 bases at J, with 10 bases in the middle. The CDR3 DNA sequence: TGTGCCAGCAGCCGGGACACCTACACCGGGGAGCTGTTTTTT. It codes for CASSRDTYTGELFF.

This clonotype was counted only a few times. V and J are TRBV6-2 or TRBV6-3 and TRBJ1-5; 10 positions agree with TRBD1. The J segment lost 7 bases and the V segment lost 5 bases, leaving 11 bases of the junction unmatched. The CDR3 is 16 amino acids. Per the germline V gene, CDR1 is MNHEY and CDR2 is SVGEGT. The CDR3 loop reads CASSPSGTGVEQPQHF. Written as DNA, the CDR3 is TGTGCCAGCAGTCCATCCGGGACAGGGGTGGAGCAGCCCCAGCATTTT.

The rearrangement links TRBV11-1 to TRBJ2-5, with 7 bases aligning to TRBD2. Trimming cost V 5 bases and J 3 bases; bases outside gene matches: 12. Germline V gene lookup returns CDR1 SGHAT and CDR2 FQDESV (reference sequence). CDR3 length equals 16 residues. The CDR3 nucleotides read TGTGCCAGCAGCCCCGAAGCCGGGGGGTGGAAAGAGACCCAGTACTTC. Amino acid sequence: CASSPEAGGWKETQYF.

This clonotype was found a few times. The chain uses TRBV11-2 and TRBJ2-5; D is undetermined. The CDR3 spans 14 residues. V was pared by 5 bases and J by 1 base, with 11 bases between. The germline V gene encodes CDR1 SGHAT and CDR2 FQNNGV. CDR3 sequence: CASSPDPAQETQYF. CDR3 in DNA: TGTGCCAGCAGCCCAGATCCGGCCCAAGAGACCCAGTACTTC. Using reference TRBV11-2 and TRBJ2-5 for the parts outside the CDR3, the full variable domain is EAGVAQSPRYKIIEKRQSVAFWCNPISGHATLYWYQQILGQGPKLLIQFQNNGVVDDSQLPKDRFSAERLKGVDSTLKIQPAKLEDSAVYLCASSPDPAQETQYFGPGTRLLVL.

The chain recombines TRBV7-9 with TRBJ2-5, with D possibly being TRBD2 (7 bases). V was trimmed by 4 bases and J by 5 bases, leaving 17 bases between them. Germline lookup yields CDR1 SEHNR and CDR2 FQNEAQ (reference sequence). The CDR3 contains 15 residues. CDR3 residues: CASSSRSGTWETQYF. DNA of the CDR3: TGTGCCAGCAGCTCACGAAGCGGGACATGGGAGACCCAGTACTTC.

This clonotype was counted many times. This sequence joins TRBV12-3 or TRBV12-4 and TRBJ2-3; 8 nucleotides match TRBD2. Trimming at V came to 7 bases and at J to 8 bases, leaving 14 bases not matched to a gene. CDR3 size: 15 residues. The CDR3 reads CASTPSGLGFVTQYF. As DNA, the CDR3 is TGTGCCAGCACTCCTTCGGGACTAGGATTCGTTACGCAGTATTTT.

This clonotype was found a few times. This chain links TRBV3-1 with TRBJ2-1; TRBD2 matches 15 bases. This CDR3 comprises 18 residues. J lost 6 bases, V lost 0 bases, and 6 bases had no gene match. Germline V gene sequence: CDR1 LGHDT, CDR2 YNNKEL (reference sequence). The CDR3 bases are TGTGCCAGCAGCCAAGAGGTGTGGACTAGCGGGGGGGCCAATGAGCAGTTCTTC. Protein sequence: CASSQEVWTSGGANEQFF.

CDR3 amino acids: CASSALGAGRRQPQHF. The CDR3 nucleotides read TGTGCCAGCAGTGCCCTCGGGGCGGGGAGGCGTCAGCCCCAGCATTTT. V is TRBV27 and J is TRBJ1-5; maybe TRBD1 (5 bases). Germline loops: CDR1 MNHEY, CDR2 SMNVEV (reference sequence). The CDR3 has 16 residues. V was cut by 5 bases and J by 6 bases, with 20 bases left in between.

Worth noting for this clonotype: Since a much larger clone is just one base distant, this may be a read error. The rearrangement links TRBV6-6 to TRBJ2-2; D is uncertain. This CDR3 contains 11 residues. The V gene's germline CDR1 is MNHNY and CDR2 SVGAGI (reference sequence). V lost 2 bases, J lost 6 bases, and 1 base lay in between. The CDR3 region is CASSYAGELFF. The CDR3 region has the DNA TGTGCCAGCAGTTACGCCGGGGAGCTGTTTTTT.

The J gene is TRBJ2-3, the V gene TRBV7-6; 13 nucleotides align to TRBD2. V lost 6 bases and J lost 4; bases outside the gene matches: 7. CDR3 length equals 16 residues. The germline CDR1 and CDR2 sequences are SGHVS and FNYEAQ. Here the CDR3 reads CASRPGLAGISDTQYF. DNA of the CDR3: TGTGCCAGCAGACCGGGACTAGCGGGGATCTCAGATACGCAGTATTTT.

This clonotype was observed at least ten times. This chain uses TRBV6-2 or TRBV6-3 with TRBJ2-3; D is ambiguous. This CDR3 is built from 12 residues. The germline V gene has CDR1 MNHEY and CDR2 SVGEGT. V lost 0 bases and J 5 bases, leaving 3 bases between the germline ends. CDR3 bases: TGTGCCAGCAGTTACTCCGTAGATACGCAGTATTTT. Translating gives CASSYSVDTQYF.

This clonotype was recorded a few times. This sequence joins TRBV20-1 and TRBJ2-7; TRBD2 is a possible D gene (6 bases). Germline CDR1 reads DFQATT; CDR2 reads SNEGSKA (reference sequence). The ends were cut back, 7 bases at V and 1 base at J, with 11 bases in the middle. CDR3 size: 12 residues. The CDR3 nucleotides are TGCAGTGTCGGGAGTCAGTCCTACGAGCAGTACTTC. Its protein product is CSVGSQSYEQYF.

This sequence joins TRBV7-9 and TRBJ1-1; D not resolved. Trimming shortened V by 4 bases and J by 3 bases, and 18 bases separated the two germline ends. The CDR3 consists of 16 residues. Germline V gene lookup returns CDR1 SEHNR and CDR2 FQNEAQ (reference sequence). The CDR3 loop reads CASSSPTLLKDTEAFF. The CDR3 region has the DNA TGTGCCAGCAGCTCCCCCACCCTCCTAAAGGACACTGAAGCTTTCTTT.

This chain connects TRBV2 to TRBJ1-5, with a tentative D call TRBD1 (6 bases). The CDR3 has 14 residues. Germline values: CDR1 SNHLY, CDR2 FYNNEI. The V end was cut by 4 bases, the J end by 5 bases, with 12 bases between. The CDR3 protein is CASSVWGPDQPQHF. Written as DNA, the CDR3 is TGTGCCAGCAGTGTTTGGGGGCCGGATCAGCCCCAGCATTTT.

The chain is built from TRBV6-5 and TRBJ2-7; possibly TRBD1 for D (6 bases). The CDR3 contains 13 residues. From germline, CDR1 is MNHEY and CDR2 SVGAGI. V was pared by 5 bases and J by 4 bases, with 12 bases between. CDR3: CASSPDTGYEQYF. The CDR3 DNA is TGTGCCAGCAGTCCCGACACAGGGTACGAGCAGTACTTC.

There are many counts of this clonotype. The rearrangement joins TRBV7-9 to TRBJ2-1; perhaps TRBD1 as D (5 bases). The length of the CDR3 is 17 residues. V lost 5 bases and J lost 4, with 21 bases in between. Germline CDR1 and CDR2: SEHNR and FQNEAQ (reference sequence). The CDR3 reads CASSTGPRTQTYNEQFF. CDR3 sequence (DNA): TGTGCCAGCAGCACCGGCCCCCGGACACAAACGTACAATGAGCAGTTCTTC.

The rearrangement links TRBV28 to TRBJ2-1; D is perhaps TRBD2 (7 bases). V lost 3 bases to trimming and J lost 9 bases, with 9 bases between them. Germline loops: CDR1 MDHEN, CDR2 SYDVKM. This CDR3 region has 12 residues. CDR3 region: CASSFGGAEQFF. CDR3 nucleotide sequence: TGTGCCAGCAGTTTTGGGGGGGCTGAGCAGTTCTTC.

This clonotype was observed a handful of times. The rearrangement links TRBV6-2 or TRBV6-3 to TRBJ2-3; D may be TRBD1 or TRBD2 (5 bases each). The V end lost 1 base, the J end lost 4 bases, and 15 bases lay between the germline ends. Germline V gene data show CDR1 as MNHEY and CDR2 as SVGEGT. The CDR3 is 16 amino acids. The CDR3 coding sequence is TGTGCCAGCAGTTACTATGGGGGAAAAGAATCAGATACGCAGTATTTT. Protein: CASSYYGGKESDTQYF.

The chain combines TRBV7-2 with TRBJ2-1; tentative D call: TRBD1 (5 bases). Germline lookup yields CDR1 SGHTA and CDR2 FQGNSA. V was trimmed by 2 bases and J by 7 bases, leaving 21 bases between them. CDR3 length: 17 residues. CDR3 residues: CASSLIYAGRKGNEQFF. CDR3 nucleotide sequence: TGTGCCAGCAGCTTAATTTACGCAGGACGTAAGGGGAATGAGCAGTTCTTC.